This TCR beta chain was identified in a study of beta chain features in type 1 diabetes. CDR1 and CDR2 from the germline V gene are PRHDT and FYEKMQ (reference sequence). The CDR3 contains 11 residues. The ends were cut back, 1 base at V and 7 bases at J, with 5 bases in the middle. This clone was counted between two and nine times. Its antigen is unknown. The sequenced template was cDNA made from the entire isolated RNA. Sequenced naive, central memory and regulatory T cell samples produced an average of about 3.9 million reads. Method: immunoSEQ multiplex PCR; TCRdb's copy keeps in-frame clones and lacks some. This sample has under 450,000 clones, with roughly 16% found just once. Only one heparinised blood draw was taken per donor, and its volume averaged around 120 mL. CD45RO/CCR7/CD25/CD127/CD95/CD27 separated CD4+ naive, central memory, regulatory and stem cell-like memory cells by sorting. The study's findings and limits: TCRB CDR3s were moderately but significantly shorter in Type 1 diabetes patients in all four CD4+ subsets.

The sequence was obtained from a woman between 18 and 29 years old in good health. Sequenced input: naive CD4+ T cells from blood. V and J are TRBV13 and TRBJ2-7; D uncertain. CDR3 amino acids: CASSLAQEQYF. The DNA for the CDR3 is TGTGCCAGCAGCTTAGCCCAGGAGCAGTACTTC. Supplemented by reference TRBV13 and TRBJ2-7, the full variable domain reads AAGVIQSPRHLIKEKRETATLKCYPIPRHDTVYWYQQGPGQDPQFLISFYEKMQSDKGSIPDRFSAQQFSDYHSELNMSSLELGDSALYFCASSLAQEQYFGPGTRLTVT.